The 32 T cell receptor beta chains reported below all come from one sample, sequenced in a study of CD8+CD57+ T cells in acquired aplastic anemia. The template for TCR beta VDJ and CDR3 sequence profiling was genomic DNA. TCRdb independently ran MiXCR on the reads; one entry per CDR3 protein. This table holds 100,000 to 150,000 distinct CDR3 sequences, 48% found once. The sample taken for sequencing was sorted CD4+, CD8+, or CD8+CD57+ T cells (not recorded which) from PBMCs. The origin of the receptors is a human donor in good health, serving as a control.

The rearrangement uses TRBV6-1 and TRBJ1-6; D ambiguous. Germline assignment: CDR1 MNHNS and CDR2 SASEGT. Trimming stripped 10 bases from V and 10 bases from J, with 14 bases between. This CDR3 comprises 12 residues. CDR3 in amino acids: CATGRLRSPLHF. The CDR3, as DNA: TGTGCCACCGGACGGTTGAGATCACCCCTCCACTTT.

The gene calls are TRBV15 and TRBJ1-2, with D hard to call. The germline V and J ends were trimmed by 0 bases and 8 bases, with 13 bases remaining between them. The V gene's germline CDR1 is LNHNV and CDR2 YYDKDF (reference sequence). The CDR3 is 14 residues long. CDR3 in amino acids: CATSRDLARPGYTF. The CDR3 region has the DNA TGTGCCACCAGCAGAGATCTGGCCAGGCCGGGCTACACCTTC. Filled out from reference TRBV15 and TRBJ1-2, the complete variable domain reads DAMVIQNPRYQVTQFGKPVTLSCSQTLNHNVMYWYQQKSSQAPKLLFHYYDKDFNNEADTPDNFQSRRPNTSFCFLDIRSPGLGDTAMYLCATSRDLARPGYTFGSGTRLTVV.

The chain uses TRBV20-1 and TRBJ2-5; weak D call: TRBD2 (7 bases). In germline, CDR1 is DFQATT, CDR2 SNEGSKA (reference sequence). Trimming stripped 6 bases from V and 6 bases from J, with 20 bases between. This CDR3 comprises 14 residues. CDR3 loop: CSAQRGGGSKTQYF. The CDR3 bases are TGCAGTGCCCAGAGGGGGGGGGGCTCAAAGACCCAGTACTTC.

The V and J genes are TRBV10-2 and TRBJ2-4; D gene unclear. The V end lost 3 bases, the J end lost 8 bases, and 8 bases lay between the germline ends. Germline V CDR1 and CDR2: WSHSY, SAAADI. The CDR3 sequence is 12 residues long. In DNA form, the CDR3 reads TGCGCCAGCAGTGATACAGTGGACATTCAGTACTTC. It codes for CASSDTVDIQYF.

The chain has TRBV6-5 and TRBJ1-2, with D possibly matching TRBD1 (5 bases). The CDR3 is 16 residues long. Trimming took 0 bases from V and 0 from J, leaving 11 bases between them. Germline lookup yields CDR1 MNHEY and CDR2 SVGAGI. CDR3: CASSYSPTAPNYGYTF. The CDR3 DNA is TGTGCCAGCAGTTACTCACCGACAGCTCCTAACTATGGCTACACCTTC.

This clonotype appeared many times. For the CDR3, the DNA is TGTGCCAGCAGCTTAGGAGCAACGGGGGAGACCCAGTACTTC. Its protein is CASSLGATGETQYF. The chain has TRBV11-2 and TRBJ2-5, with D perhaps matching TRBD2 (5 bases). The V end lost 1 base, the J end lost 5 bases, and 11 bases lay between the germline ends. Germline V CDR1 and CDR2: SGHAT, FQNNGV. The CDR3 is 14 residues long.

This clonotype was seen ten or more times. This chain links TRBV19 with TRBJ2-5; D not certain. Germline V gives CDR1 LNHDA, CDR2 SQIVND (reference sequence). The CDR3 contains 14 residues. The V end lost 1 base, the J end lost 5 bases, and 11 bases lay between the germline ends. The chain's CDR3 is CASSIGRVRETQYF. The CDR3 coding sequence is TGTGCCAGTAGTATAGGAAGGGTTCGGGAGACCCAGTACTTC.

The chain joins TRBV12-3 or TRBV12-4 to TRBJ2-5, with TRBD2 matching 9 bases. This CDR3 has 14 amino acids. V dropped 6 bases and J dropped 4; count of bases not matched to a gene: 6. The CDR3 DNA follows: TGTGCCAGCAGGTCCAGAGCGGGGGGAGAGACCCAGTACTTC. This encodes CASRSRAGGETQYF.

V and J are TRBV29-1 and TRBJ1-5; 10 nucleotides align to TRBD1. CDR3 length equals 15 residues. CDR1 is SQVTM, CDR2 ANQGSEA, per germline. With V trimmed by 7 bases and J by 6 bases, 12 bases remained unmatched. CDR3 amino acids: CSAAPGQGIGQPQHF. The CDR3 DNA reads as TGCAGCGCTGCTCCGGGACAGGGGATCGGTCAGCCCCAGCATTTT.

The chain employs TRBV25-1 and TRBJ1-6; D is unclear. Germline loops: CDR1 MGHDK, CDR2 SYGVNS. The CDR3 has 13 amino acids. CDR3 in amino acids: CASFRTRSSPLHF. The CDR3 bases are TGTGCTAGCTTCCGAACGCGGAGTTCACCCCTCCACTTT.

The rearrangement uses TRBV9 and TRBJ1-1; 8 bases fit TRBD1. From germline, CDR1 is SGDLS and CDR2 YYNGEE. V gave up 3 bases and J gave up 6 bases; unmatched junction bases: 1. The CDR3 extends over 12 amino acids. CDR3 region: CASSAGGSEAFF. The CDR3 nucleotides read TGTGCCAGCAGCGCAGGGGGCTCTGAAGCTTTCTTT.

V gene TRBV14 combines with J gene TRBJ2-5; D is uncertain. Trimming cost V 2 bases and J 5 bases, with 15 bases left between them. This CDR3 spans 15 amino acids. The germline V gene has CDR1 SGHDN and CDR2 FVKESK. The CDR3 region is CASSQWLSRHETQYF. CDR3 sequence (DNA): TGTGCCAGCAGCCAATGGCTATCCCGACACGAGACCCAGTACTTC.

This chain connects TRBV15 to TRBJ2-3; no clear D gene. Trimming left V 3 bases short and J 0 bases short, with 7 bases between. Germline CDR1 is LNHNV and CDR2 is YYDKDF (reference sequence). This CDR3 is 14 amino acids long. Here the CDR3 reads CATSSGDSTDTQYF. DNA of the CDR3: TGTGCCACCAGCAGTGGGGATAGCACAGATACGCAGTATTTT.

This sequence joins TRBV11-1 and TRBJ2-7; 7 nucleotides match TRBD1. This CDR3 has 16 residues. J lost 0 bases, V lost 6 bases, and 11 bases had no gene match. Germline assignment: CDR1 SGHAT and CDR2 FQDESV (reference sequence). CDR3 sequence: CASSPRDSKLSYEQYF. In nucleotides, the CDR3 is TGTGCCAGCAGTCCACGGGACAGTAAGCTCTCCTACGAGCAGTACTTC.

Many counts were recorded for this clonotype. The CDR3 nucleotides read TGTGCCAGCAGCTGGAATCTGAACACTGAAGCTTTCTTT. This translates into CASSWNLNTEAFF. V and J are TRBV7-3 and TRBJ1-1; D is uncertain. Germline-derived CDR1 and CDR2 are SGHTA and FQGTGA. There are 13 residues in the CDR3. Between the trimmed V and J ends, which lost 4 bases and 0 bases, there was a span of 6 bases. The full variable domain, completed using reference TRBV7-3 and TRBJ1-1, is GAGVSQTPSNKVTEKGKYVELRCDPISGHTALYWYRQSLGQGPEFLIYFQGTGAADDSGLPNDRFFAVRPEGSVSTLKIQRTERGDSAVYLCASSWNLNTEAFFGQGTRLTVV.

This chain links TRBV29-1 with TRBJ1-1; 8 bases align to TRBD1. The CDR3 length is 14 residues. Trimming cost V 6 bases and J 8 bases; bases outside gene matches: 14. Germline V gives CDR1 SQVTM, CDR2 ANQGSEA. CDR3 residues: CSVRQGKGKTEAFF. Here the CDR3 DNA reads TGCAGCGTCAGACAGGGGAAGGGGAAGACCGAAGCTTTCTTT.

The chain recombines TRBV2 with TRBJ1-2, with D hard to call. The V gene's germline CDR1 is SNHLY and CDR2 FYNNEI. Trimming stripped 4 bases from V and 7 bases from J, with 13 bases between. This CDR3 region has 13 residues. The CDR3 loop reads CASSVQPVSGYTF. The CDR3 nucleotides are TGTGCCAGCAGTGTCCAGCCCGTTAGTGGCTACACCTTC.

Ten or more counts support this clonotype. The chain combines TRBV9 with TRBJ1-1; no reliable D call. Trimming left V 0 bases short and J 1 base short, with 7 bases between. This CDR3 region has 14 residues. Germline V gives CDR1 SGDLS, CDR2 YYNGEE. CDR3 nucleotide sequence: TGTGCCAGCAGCGTAGATGGGTGGAACACTGAAGCTTTCTTT. This gives the protein CASSVDGWNTEAFF.

The chain carries TRBV10-1 and TRBJ2-3; the match to TRBD2 covers 11 bases. V shed 9 bases and J 3 bases; nucleotides not matched to a gene: 11. This CDR3 is built from 16 residues. Per the germline V gene, CDR1 is WNHNN and CDR2 is SYGVQD (reference sequence). In DNA form, the CDR3 reads TGCGCCAGTAACCCGGCTAGCGGGGGGACGACAGATACGCAGTATTTT. It encodes CASNPASGGTTDTQYF.

This clonotype was observed at least ten times. This sequence joins TRBV20-1 and TRBJ1-5; the match to TRBD1 covers 10 bases. The CDR3 totals 15 residues. V shed 5 bases and J 2 bases; nucleotides not matched to a gene: 6. In germline, CDR1 is DFQATT, CDR2 SNEGSKA (reference sequence). The CDR3 spells CSARQGAPGNQPQHF. CDR3 coding DNA: TGCAGTGCTCGACAGGGGGCGCCGGGCAATCAGCCCCAGCATTTT.

With respect to this clonotype: Compared with germline, one end of the junction differs, possibly owing to a read error. The rearrangement uses TRBV7-8 and TRBJ2-7; 11 nucleotides agree with TRBD2. The CDR3 consists of 16 residues. Germline V gene lookup returns CDR1 SGHVS and CDR2 FQNEAQ. The CDR3 loop reads CASSRRLAGNSYEQYF. The CDR3 nucleotides read TGTGCCAGCAGCCGAAGACTAGCGGGGAACTCCTATGAGCAGTACTTC.

This clonotype was detected ten times or more. An end of the junction does not agree with germline; a read error may underlie this. The V and J genes are TRBV19 and TRBJ2-7; possibly TRBD1 or TRBD2 for D (5 bases each). This CDR3 is built from 10 residues. Germline V gene lookup returns CDR1 LNHDA and CDR2 SQIVND (reference sequence). The CDR3 region is CASSMAGSVF. The CDR3 nucleotides read TGTGCCAGTAGTATGGCAGGGAGCGTCTTC.

The chain joins TRBV10-3 to TRBJ1-2; TRBD1 is a possible D gene (5 bases). V gave up 4 bases and J gave up 4 bases, with 13 bases separating them. This CDR3 spans 14 amino acids. Germline V lookup: CDR1 ENHRY, CDR2 SYGVKD. CDR3 sequence (DNA): TGTGCCATCAGTGGACAGAAAACTAGCTATGGCTACACCTTC. Its translation is CAISGQKTSYGYTF.

This clonotype was found many times. The J gene is TRBJ2-5, the V gene TRBV3-1; no definite D call. V was shortened by 3 bases and J by 0 bases, with 5 bases between the two germline ends. This CDR3 is built from 13 residues. Germline V lookup: CDR1 LGHDT, CDR2 YNNKEL (reference sequence). The CDR3 region is CASSQQHQETQYF. The CDR3 DNA reads as TGTGCCAGCAGCCAGCAACACCAAGAGACCCAGTACTTC.

V gene TRBV12-3 or TRBV12-4 combines with J gene TRBJ2-7; no firm D call. CDR3 length: 13 amino acids. The V end lost 5 bases, the J end lost 2 bases, and 10 bases lay between the germline ends. The CDR3 spells CASSVDLPYEQYV. The CDR3 DNA reads TGTGCCAGCAGTGTGGATTTGCCCTACGAGCAGTACGTC.

The rearrangement uses TRBV18 and TRBJ2-5; tentative D call: TRBD2 (6 bases). The CDR3 length is 17 residues. Trimming pared 3 bases from V and 1 base from J, leaving 18 bases between. CDR1 is KGHSH, CDR2 LQKENI, per germline. Here the CDR3 DNA reads TGTGCCAGCTCACCCCAAACGGGTGGAGGGGTCCAAGAGACCCAGTACTTC. It translates to CASSPQTGGGVQETQYF. The full variable domain, in which reference TRBV18 and TRBJ2-5 provide the parts outside the CDR3, is NAGVMQNPRHLVRRRGQEARLRCSPMKGHSHVYWYRQLPEEGLKFMVYLQKENIIDESGMPKERFSAEFPKEGPSILRIQQVVRGDSAAYFCASSPQTGGGVQETQYFGPGTRLLVL.

This clonotype was observed many times. V usage is TRBV6-1 and J usage is TRBJ1-5; D possibly corresponds to TRBD1 (6 bases). This CDR3 spans 14 amino acids. Deletions cut 5 bases from V and 4 bases from J, with 12 bases between. Looked up from germline, CDR1 is MNHNS and CDR2 is SASEGT. The CDR3 DNA follows: TGTGCCAGCAGTTGGACAGAGGGGAATCAGCCCCAGCATTTT. Its protein product is CASSWTEGNQPQHF.

CDR3 sequence reads: CAIRAGGTTDTQYF. In DNA, the CDR3 is TGTGCCATCAGGGCGGGGGGCACCACAGATACGCAGTATTTT. The V gene is TRBV10-3, the J gene TRBJ2-3, with 8 bases fitting TRBD2. J gave up 2 bases and V 6 bases, and 4 bases lay outside the gene matches. CDR1 ENHRY and CDR2 SYGVKD come from the germline V gene. This CDR3 comprises 14 residues.

The chain recombines TRBV19 with TRBJ1-5; TRBD1 matches at 11 bases. The CDR3 sequence is 16 residues long. The V gene end was trimmed by 6 bases and the J gene end by 3 bases; junction bases not matched to a gene: 7. The germline V gene encodes CDR1 LNHDA and CDR2 SQIVND (reference sequence). The DNA for the CDR3 is TGTGCCAGTAGGGGTAGGGGACAGGGGGACAATCAGCCCCAGCATTTT. It specifies CASRGRGQGDNQPQHF.

The rearrangement joins TRBV25-1 to TRBJ1-2, with 7 bases that match TRBD1. There are 12 residues in the CDR3. J gave up 12 bases and V 6 bases, and 10 bases lay outside the gene matches. Germline V lookup: CDR1 MGHDK, CDR2 SYGVNS. DNA for the CDR3: TGTGCCAGCAGGGACAGGCGCTCTGGAAACACCTTC. Its protein is CASRDRRSGNTF.

There are many counts of this clonotype. The rearrangement joins TRBV10-3 to TRBJ2-5; D ambiguous. The V gene lost 0 bases and the J gene lost 4 bases, with 6 bases spanning the gap. Germline loops: CDR1 ENHRY, CDR2 SYGVKD. The CDR3 is 13 residues long. CDR3 region: CAISESTRETQYF. CDR3 sequence (DNA): TGTGCCATCAGTGAGTCGACCCGAGAGACCCAGTACTTC.

The chain has TRBV7-2 and TRBJ2-2; either TRBD1 or TRBD2 may supply D (5 bases each). Trimming left V 10 bases short and J 5 bases short, with 17 bases between. The CDR3 contains 14 residues. Germline assignment: CDR1 SGHTA and CDR2 FQGNSA. The CDR3 bases are TGTGCCATCCATCGGGACCAAGGGACCGGGGAGCTGTTTTTT. Translated: CAIHRDQGTGELFF.